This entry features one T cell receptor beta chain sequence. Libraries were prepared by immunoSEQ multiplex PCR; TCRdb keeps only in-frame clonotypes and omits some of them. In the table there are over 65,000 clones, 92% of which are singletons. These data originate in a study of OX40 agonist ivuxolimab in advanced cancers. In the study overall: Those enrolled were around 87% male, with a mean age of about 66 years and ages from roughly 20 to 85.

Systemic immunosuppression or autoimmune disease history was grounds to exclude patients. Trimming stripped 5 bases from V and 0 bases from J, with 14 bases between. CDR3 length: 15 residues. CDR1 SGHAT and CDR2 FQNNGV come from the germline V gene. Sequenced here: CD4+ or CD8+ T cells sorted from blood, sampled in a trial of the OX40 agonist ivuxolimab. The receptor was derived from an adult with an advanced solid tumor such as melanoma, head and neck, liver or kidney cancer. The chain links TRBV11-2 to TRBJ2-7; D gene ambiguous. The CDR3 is CASSPHITNSYEQYF. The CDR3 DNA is TGTGCCAGCAGCCCCCACATAACTAACTCCTACGAGCAGTACTTC.